Listed here are 5 T cell receptor beta chains from one sample, sequenced in a study of vaccination and CD4 T cells after COVID-19. Their specific antigens are unknown. Regarding time point: late sampling 161 to 241 days after vaccination in a few convalescent patients. Treatment of the sample: roughly 10-day PBMC culture with coronavirus spike peptide pools or control peptides (ViraFEST assay). With the Oncomine TCR Beta short-read assay, DNA from cultured CD4+ T cells was sequenced. TCRdb analysed the PCR reads with MiXCR anew, one entry per CDR3 protein. The table lists approximately 18,000 distinct CDR3 sequences, more than 45% of them singletons, with about a fifth in the top ten. This specimen consisted of CD4+ T cells from blood, cultured in vitro, obtained about 7 months after SARS-CoV-2 vaccination. The receptors stem from a human donor who had recovered from COVID-19.

The chain is built from TRBV7-8 and TRBJ1-1, with a tentative D call TRBD1 (5 bases). Germline CDR1 is SGHVS and CDR2 is FQNEAQ. This CDR3 spans 14 amino acids. Trimming took off 6 bases at V and 2 bases at J, with 13 bases between the two ends. This chain's CDR3 is CASSTAGGNTEAFF. The CDR3 DNA sequence: TGTGCCAGCAGTACAGCGGGGGGAAACACTGAAGCTTTCTTT.

This clonotype was found a few times. The chain is built from TRBV19 and TRBJ1-2; D is possibly TRBD1 (5 bases). Trimming shortened V by 1 base and J by 3 bases, and 12 bases separated the two germline ends. The CDR3 spans 15 residues. Germline V gene lookup returns CDR1 LNHDA and CDR2 SQIVND (reference sequence). The CDR3 nucleotides read TGTGCCAGTAGTATAGGTCGCCCAGGGTACTATGGCTACACCTTC. This translates into CASSIGRPGYYGYTF.

This clonotype is medium-sized. V gene TRBV11-3 combines with J gene TRBJ2-1; TRBD2 aligns across 9 bases. The junction had 11 bases not matched to a gene; V was cut back by 3 bases and J by 8 bases. Germline V gene data show CDR1 as SGHNT and CDR2 as YENEEA. There are 16 residues in the CDR3. The CDR3 DNA reads TGTGCCAGCAGCTTGGGTAGCGGGAGAATCGTGGATGAGCAGTTCTTC. Translated: CASSLGSGRIVDEQFF.

This clonotype has a handful of counts. This sequence joins TRBV21-1 and TRBJ1-1; the D call of TRBD1 is as the table states it, not checked on the DNA. TRBV21-1 is deemed a pseudogene. The CDR3 totals 13 residues. CDR3 nucleotides: TGTGCCAGCAGCAGAGGGACAGCCGCTGAAGCTTTCTTT. Its protein product is CASSRGTAAEAFF.

A few counts support this clonotype. This chain joins TRBV15 and TRBJ1-2; possible D gene TRBD1, 5 bases. The length of the CDR3 is 15 residues. The V end was cut by 0 bases, the J end by 3 bases, with 11 bases between. From germline, CDR1 is LNHNV and CDR2 YYDKDF (reference sequence). CDR3: CATSRDGGYDYGYTF. CDR3 nucleotide sequence: TGTGCCACCAGCAGAGATGGGGGGTATGACTATGGCTACACCTTC.